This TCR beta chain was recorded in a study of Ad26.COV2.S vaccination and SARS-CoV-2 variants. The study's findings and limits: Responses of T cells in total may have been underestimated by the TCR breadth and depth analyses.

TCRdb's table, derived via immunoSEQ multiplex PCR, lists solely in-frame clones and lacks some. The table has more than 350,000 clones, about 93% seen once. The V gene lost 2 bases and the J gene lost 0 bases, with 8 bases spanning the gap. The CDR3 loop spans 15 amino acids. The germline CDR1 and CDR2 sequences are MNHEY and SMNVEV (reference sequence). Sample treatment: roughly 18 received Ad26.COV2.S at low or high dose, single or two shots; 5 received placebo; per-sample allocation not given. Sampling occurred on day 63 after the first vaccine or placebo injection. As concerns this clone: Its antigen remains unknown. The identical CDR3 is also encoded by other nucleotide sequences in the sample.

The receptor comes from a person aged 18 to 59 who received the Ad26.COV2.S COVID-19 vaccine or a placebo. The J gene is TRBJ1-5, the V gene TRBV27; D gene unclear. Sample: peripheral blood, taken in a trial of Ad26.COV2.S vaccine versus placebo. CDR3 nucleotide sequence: TGTGCCAGCAGTTTAGAGGGATATAGCAATCAGCCCCAGCATTTT. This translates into CASSLEGYSNQPQHF.